The rows below give T cell receptor beta chains drawn from one sample of a study of cytomegalovirus exposure and HLA in healthy donors. Produced via immunoSEQ multiplex PCR; TCRdb's table is partial and in-frame only. The sample shows about 160,000 clones, just over 75% of them seen only once. The sample comprised PBMCs. The receptors were gathered from a man between 40 and 49 years old in good health and CMV-seronegative. The CDR3 runs from the conserved cysteine through the conserved F or W. The order of the fields is J gene, D gene, clone size, V gene, CDR3 protein, CDR3 DNA. D genes are given only for firm matches. Clone size is shown for a subset of rows, as once, few, many or a class of expanded clone.

j_call: TRBJ2-4; d_call: TRBD2; clone_size: -; v_call: TRBV5-1; cdr3_aa: CASSLAPPAGGQNSQYF; cdr3_nt: TGCGCCAGCAGCTTGGCTCCCCCGGCGGGAGGGCAAAACAGTCAGTACTTC
j_call: TRBJ2-7; d_call: -; clone_size: -; v_call: TRBV7-3; cdr3_aa: CASSPPRARSEQYF; cdr3_nt: TGCGCCAGCAGCCCACCCAGGGCTCGCTCCGAGCAGTACTTC
j_call: TRBJ2-7; d_call: TRBD1; clone_size: few; v_call: TRBV5-4; cdr3_aa: CASSQGQGDYEQYF; cdr3_nt: TGTGCCAGCAGCCAGGGACAGGGAGACTACGAGCAGTACTTC
j_call: TRBJ1-5; d_call: TRBD1; clone_size: few; v_call: TRBV6-6; cdr3_aa: CASNRQGVSNQPQHF; cdr3_nt: TGTGCCAGCAATCGACAGGGGGTGTCAAATCAGCCCCAGCATTTT
j_call: TRBJ1-1; d_call: -; clone_size: -; v_call: TRBV18; cdr3_aa: CASSPPSPRNTEAFF; cdr3_nt: TGTGCCAGCTCACCTCCGAGCCCACGGAACACTGAAGCTTTCTTT
j_call: TRBJ2-2; d_call: -; clone_size: -; v_call: TRBV2; cdr3_aa: CASSEVRELFF; cdr3_nt: TGTGCCAGCAGTGAAGTCAGGGAGCTGTTTTTT
j_call: TRBJ1-1; d_call: TRBD1; clone_size: -; v_call: TRBV27; cdr3_aa: CASSLQGMNTEAFF; cdr3_nt: TGTGCCAGCAGTCTACAGGGGATGAACACTGAAGCTTTCTTT
j_call: TRBJ2-7; d_call: TRBD2; clone_size: -; v_call: TRBV13; cdr3_aa: CASSPGGGSYEQYF; cdr3_nt: TGTGCCAGCAGTCCCGGCGGGGGCTCCTACGAGCAGTACTTC
j_call: TRBJ2-6; d_call: TRBD1; clone_size: few; v_call: TRBV27; cdr3_aa: CASSSQGALSGANGLTF; cdr3_nt: TGTGCCAGCAGTTCCCAGGGGGCTCTCTCTGGGGCCAACGGCCTGACTTTC
j_call: TRBJ2-1; d_call: -; clone_size: -; v_call: TRBV29-1; cdr3_aa: CSVSSFDRNEQFF; cdr3_nt: TGCAGCGTATCTAGCTTCGATCGCAATGAGCAGTTCTTC
j_call: TRBJ1-1; d_call: -; clone_size: -; v_call: TRBV6-5; cdr3_aa: CASNRGNTEAFF; cdr3_nt: TGTGCCAGCAACCGGGGGAACACTGAAGCTTTCTTT
j_call: TRBJ2-1; d_call: TRBD2; clone_size: few; v_call: TRBV10-3; cdr3_aa: CAISTGTSGTSRGVTYNEQFF; cdr3_nt: TGTGCCATCAGTACCGGGACTAGCGGGACTTCCCGGGGGGTAACCTACAATGAGCAGTTCTTC
j_call: TRBJ1-6; d_call: -; clone_size: -; v_call: TRBV15; cdr3_aa: CATSRDPNSPLHF; cdr3_nt: TGTGCCACCAGCAGAGACCCGAATTCACCCCTCCACTTT
j_call: TRBJ2-2; d_call: -; clone_size: few; v_call: TRBV4-2; cdr3_aa: CASSQASRAGTGELFF; cdr3_nt: TGTGCCAGCAGCCAGGCTAGTAGAGCTGGCACCGGGGAGCTGTTTTTT
j_call: TRBJ1-4; d_call: -; clone_size: -; v_call: TRBV7-9; cdr3_aa: CATWTANEKLFF; cdr3_nt: TGTGCCACCTGGACAGCTAATGAAAAACTGTTTTTT
j_call: TRBJ2-1; d_call: -; clone_size: -; v_call: TRBV6-6; cdr3_aa: CASSYTKFSVANEQFF; cdr3_nt: TGTGCCAGCAGTTACACTAAGTTCTCCGTTGCCAATGAGCAGTTCTTC
j_call: TRBJ2-3; d_call: -; clone_size: -; v_call: TRBV5-1; cdr3_aa: CASSLTTGTSTDTQYF; cdr3_nt: TGCGCCAGCAGCTTGACTACGGGTACTAGCACAGATACGCAGTATTTT